The 30 T cell receptor beta chains in this list originate from one sample, sequenced in a study of blood T cell repertoires in COVID-19. TCRdb's copy holds only in-frame clones and misses some; the assay was immunoSEQ multiplex PCR. Of 350,000 to 450,000 clones listed, roughly 90% were seen once; the top ten hold about 1.2%. Sample: peripheral blood. Source of these receptors: a man aged 40-55 years with acute or convalescent COVID-19.

The CDR3, as DNA: TGTGCCACCAGCCCGACAGGGTTGGACGGCACAGATACGCAGTATTTT. Protein product: CATSPTGLDGTDTQYF. The V gene is TRBV15, the J gene TRBJ2-3; TRBD1 matches 7 bases. V lost 5 bases to trimming and J lost 1 base; unmatched junction nucleotides: 9. The V gene's germline CDR1 is LNHNV and CDR2 YYDKDF (reference sequence). The CDR3 extends over 16 amino acids.

V and J are TRBV7-9 and TRBJ2-5, with TRBD1 matching 9 bases. This CDR3 region has 15 residues. Trimming removed 4 bases from V and 5 bases from J; junction bases left unmatched: 8. CDR1 SEHNR and CDR2 FQNEAQ come from the germline V gene (reference sequence). The DNA for the CDR3 is TGTGCCAGCAGCTCCCGGGACAGGGAGGTTGAGACCCAGTACTTC. Translating gives CASSSRDREVETQYF.

The chain uses TRBV27 and TRBJ1-5; 8 nucleotides agree with TRBD1. The CDR3 covers 17 residues. After removal of 5 bases from V and 0 bases from J, the junction contained 9 bases not matched to a gene. The germline V gene has CDR1 MNHEY and CDR2 SMNVEV (reference sequence). This chain's CDR3 is CASSPGTGLYSNQPQHF. The CDR3 region has the DNA TGTGCCAGCAGTCCGGGGACAGGTTTGTATAGCAATCAGCCCCAGCATTTT.

This clone was counted a single time. The chain joins TRBV2 to TRBJ2-1; 8 positions agree with TRBD1. CDR3 size: 13 residues. Trimming at V came to 6 bases and at J to 6 bases, leaving 4 bases not matched to a gene. Germline-derived CDR1 and CDR2 are SNHLY and FYNNEI. CDR3 in amino acids: CASSGTGGNEQFF. CDR3 nucleotides: TGTGCCAGCAGCGGAACAGGGGGCAATGAGCAGTTCTTC.

Written as DNA, the CDR3 is TGTGCCTGGGTACAGGGAGGGTGGAACACTGAAGCTTTCTTT. Protein: CAWVQGGWNTEAFF. The chain combines TRBV30 with TRBJ1-1; TRBD1 is a possible D gene (6 bases). The germline V gene has CDR1 GTSNPN and CDR2 SVGIG (reference sequence). The V gene lost 5 bases and the J gene lost 1 base, with 14 bases spanning the gap. The CDR3 has 14 residues.

The CDR3 region has the DNA TGTGCCTGGAGTCTCCTGGAGAGGGATACGCAGTATTTT. Translated, it gives CAWSLLERDTQYF. V is TRBV30 and J is TRBJ2-3; D not certain. Between the trimmed V and J ends, which lost 2 bases and 6 bases, there was a span of 12 bases. The CDR3 has 13 amino acids. CDR1 GTSNPN and CDR2 SVGIG come from the germline V gene (reference sequence).

The chain uses TRBV24-1 and TRBJ2-7; 7 nucleotides match TRBD2. CDR1 KGHDR and CDR2 SFDVKD come from the germline V gene. J gave up 2 bases and V 5 bases, and 5 bases lay outside the gene matches. The CDR3 length is 14 residues. In DNA form, the CDR3 reads TGTGCCACCAGTGGGGGAGGGGATCCCTACGAGCAGTACTTC. It specifies CATSGGGDPYEQYF.

The chain carries TRBV21-1 and TRBJ1-2. TRBV21-1 is classified as a pseudogene. CDR3 size: 16 residues. This CDR3 is CASSGLTYRANYGYTF. CDR3 nucleotides: TGTGCCAGCAGCGGCCTCACTTACCGGGCTAACTATGGCTACACCTTC.

This chain connects TRBV19 to TRBJ1-1; tentative D call: TRBD1 (6 bases). The germline V gene encodes CDR1 LNHDA and CDR2 SQIVND (reference sequence). The CDR3 runs to 15 residues. Between the trimmed V and J ends, which lost 7 bases and 7 bases, there was a span of 22 bases. The CDR3 reads CASTDGRGQANEAFF. The CDR3 region has the DNA TGTGCCAGTACCGATGGGCGGGGGCAGGCCAATGAAGCTTTCTTT.

This clone was detected once. This chain joins TRBV9 and TRBJ2-7, with D uncertain. Germline V gene lookup returns CDR1 SGDLS and CDR2 YYNGEE. The CDR3 runs to 15 residues. Trimming pared 4 bases from V and 4 bases from J, leaving 18 bases between. DNA for the CDR3: TGTGCCAGCAGCCCACTTCACGGAGCTGGGTACGAGCAGTACTTC. It yields the protein CASSPLHGAGYEQYF.

The V gene is TRBV6-5, the J gene TRBJ2-7; 11 bases agree with TRBD1. This CDR3 is built from 15 residues. Germline CDR1 is MNHEY and CDR2 is SVGAGI. J was trimmed by 3 bases and V by 6 bases; bases with no gene match: 7. The CDR3 is CASSVGQGGRYEQYF. In DNA, the CDR3 is TGTGCCAGCAGCGTGGGACAGGGGGGACGCTACGAGCAGTACTTC.

The table lists this clone with a count of one. The chain joins TRBV11-2 to TRBJ2-5; 10 bases are a match to TRBD2. Germline lookup yields CDR1 SGHAT and CDR2 FQNNGV. The CDR3 is 16 residues long. The V and J ends lost 6 bases and 4 bases, in that order; junction bases with no gene match: 11. Written as DNA, the CDR3 is TGTGCCAGCAGGCGTATAGCGGGAGGAATTTTAGAGACCCAGTACTTC. As protein: CASRRIAGGILETQYF.

V usage is TRBV3-1 (or the pseudogene TRBV3-2) and J usage is TRBJ2-3; D is uncertain. The CDR3 spans 17 residues. Germline assignment: CDR1 LGHDT and CDR2 YNNKEL (reference sequence). V lost 4 bases, J lost 2 bases, and 19 bases lay in between. CDR3 sequence (DNA): TGTGCCAGCAGCCTAGACGAAGACATCCAGTACACAGATACGCAGTATTTT. Translated, it gives CASSLDEDIQYTDTQYF.

The rearrangement joins TRBV25-1 to TRBJ2-1; unclear D gene. Germline assignment: CDR1 MGHDK and CDR2 SYGVNS. The CDR3 is 14 residues long. The V gene lost 5 bases and the J gene lost 5 bases, with 13 bases spanning the gap. This chain's CDR3 is CASSHPGENNEQFF. CDR3 DNA: TGTGCCAGCAGTCATCCCGGAGAGAACAATGAGCAGTTCTTC.

The chain employs TRBV28 and TRBJ2-7; 7 bases align to TRBD2. CDR1 is MDHEN and CDR2 is SYDVKM in the germline V gene. The CDR3 covers 13 residues. V was clipped by 4 bases and J by 5 bases; unmatched bases: 5. CDR3 coding DNA: TGTGCCAGCAGTTACCTAGCGGAGGACGAGCAGTACTTC. It encodes CASSYLAEDEQYF.

The chain carries TRBV15 and TRBJ2-1, with D perhaps TRBD2 (6 bases). CDR3 size: 18 residues. Between the trimmed V and J ends, which lost 0 bases and 8 bases, there was a span of 23 bases. In germline, CDR1 is LNHNV, CDR2 YYDKDF (reference sequence). CDR3 DNA sequence: TGTGCCACCAGCAGAGACTCTTTCCCGTGGGCGGGGCACGATGAGCAGTTCTTC. As protein: CATSRDSFPWAGHDEQFF.

The rearrangement joins TRBV7-2 to TRBJ2-5; unclear D gene. The V and J ends lost 4 bases and 5 bases respectively, with 17 bases between them. This CDR3 contains 15 residues. Germline-derived CDR1 and CDR2 are SGHTA and FQGNSA. CDR3 protein: CASSSLGLNRETQYF. CDR3 in DNA: TGTGCCAGCAGCTCACTCGGGTTGAATAGGGAGACCCAGTACTTC.

The rearrangement joins TRBV19 to TRBJ1-5, with D unclear. V lost 2 bases and J 1 base, leaving 9 bases between the germline ends. The CDR3 is made up of 15 amino acids. CDR1 is LNHDA, CDR2 SQIVND, per germline (reference sequence). CDR3 residues: CASSITARSNQPQHF. As DNA, the CDR3 is TGTGCCAGTAGTATAACAGCCCGGAGCAATCAGCCCCAGCATTTT.

The J gene is TRBJ1-2, the V gene TRBV20-1; no firm D call. Trimming took off 4 bases at V and 6 bases at J, with 9 bases between the two ends. The CDR3 contains 11 residues. Per the germline V gene, CDR1 is DFQATT and CDR2 is SNEGSKA (reference sequence). The CDR3 nucleotides are TGCAGTGCTACCCCACTGGATGGCTACACCTTC. Translating it yields CSATPLDGYTF.

V is TRBV3-1 (or the pseudogene TRBV3-2) and J is TRBJ1-4, with a weak D call TRBD1 (5 bases). Trimming removed 0 bases at V and 8 bases at J, with 13 bases between. CDR3 length equals 15 residues. Germline CDR1 and CDR2: LGHDT and YNNKEL (reference sequence). The CDR3 DNA sequence: TGTGCCAGCAGCCAAGATCGGGGGTTAAACGAAAAACTGTTTTTT. Encoded protein: CASSQDRGLNEKLFF.

The chain employs TRBV28 and TRBJ1-1; the D is unclear. The CDR3 length is 13 residues. The germline CDR1 and CDR2 sequences are MDHEN and SYDVKM. V was pared by 7 bases and J by 1 base, with 10 bases between. As DNA, the CDR3 is TGTGCCAGCACTAGGTGGTCGAACACTGAAGCTTTCTTT. Its protein is CASTRWSNTEAFF.

The J gene is TRBJ2-1, the V gene TRBV11-3; 11 bases fit TRBD2. Germline loops: CDR1 SGHNT, CDR2 YENEEA. This CDR3 is built from 15 residues. With 5 bases clipped from V and 9 bases from J, the junction kept 9 bases outside the gene matches. CDR3 bases: TGTGCCAGCAGCCCCGGTGGGACTAGCGGCAGTGAGCAGTTCTTC. Residues: CASSPGGTSGSEQFF.

V is TRBV11-1 and J is TRBJ2-1, with 7 bases fitting TRBD2. V gave up 0 bases and J gave up 6 bases; unmatched junction bases: 5. CDR3 length equals 15 residues. Germline assignment: CDR1 SGHAT and CDR2 FQDESV (reference sequence). Here the CDR3 reads CASSLAGLVSNEQFF. DNA for the CDR3: TGTGCCAGCAGCTTAGCAGGACTAGTCTCCAATGAGCAGTTCTTC.

The chain's CDR3 is CASSEASGGVETQYF. The CDR3 nucleotides are TGTGCCAGCAGTGAGGCTAGCGGGGGCGTGGAGACCCAGTACTTC. The chain combines TRBV6-1 with TRBJ2-5, with 10 bases matching TRBD2. Germline CDR1 MNHNS, CDR2 SASEGT. Losses at the gene ends were 3 bases for V and 5 bases for J; bases not matched to a gene: 6. The CDR3 covers 15 residues.

The chain joins TRBV21-1 to TRBJ1-5. TRBV21-1 is noted as a pseudogene. This CDR3 has 13 residues. The CDR3 region has the DNA TGTGCCAGCAGCCTACCCTGCAATCAGCCCCAGCATTTT. It codes for CASSLPCNQPQHF.

This rearrangement joins TRBV6-1 to TRBJ1-2; 7 positions agree with TRBD1. V was pared by 2 bases and J by 4 bases, with 7 bases of the junction left unmatched. CDR3 length: 15 residues. The germline V gene encodes CDR1 MNHNS and CDR2 SASEGT. The DNA of the CDR3 is TGTGCCAGCAGTGAACCTGGACAGGCCTTCTATGGCTACACCTTC. Translation: CASSEPGQAFYGYTF.

The CDR3: CASSYSTGQGSYEQYF. The CDR3 DNA reads TGTGCCAGCAGTTACTCGACGGGACAGGGGTCCTACGAGCAGTACTTC. The rearrangement links TRBV6-6 to TRBJ2-7; 10 bases map to TRBD1. The V gene end was trimmed by 0 bases and the J gene end by 1 base; junction bases not matched to a gene: 3. Germline CDR1 and CDR2: MNHNY and SVGAGI (reference sequence). This CDR3 comprises 16 residues.

The chain joins TRBV12-1 to TRBJ2-7; the D segment call TRBD1 is taken from the table without a DNA check. TRBV12-1 is an annotated pseudogene. This CDR3 is built from 17 residues. The CDR3 protein is CASSFSYRDRRSYEQYF. The CDR3 DNA reads as TGTGCCAGCAGCTTTTCGTACCGGGACAGGAGGTCCTACGAGCAGTACTTC.

V gene TRBV6-5 combines with J gene TRBJ2-7, with a weak D call TRBD1 (5 bases). This CDR3 spans 14 amino acids. The V gene's germline CDR1 is MNHEY and CDR2 SVGAGI. Trimming shortened V by 3 bases and J by 3 bases, and 12 bases separated the two germline ends. The CDR3 loop is CASSYLDTYYEQYF. The CDR3 DNA is TGTGCCAGCAGTTATTTGGACACCTACTACGAGCAGTACTTC.

The chain combines TRBV5-6 with TRBJ1-1; D gene uncertain. The germline V gene has CDR1 SGHDT and CDR2 YYEEEE. Trimming stripped 0 bases from V and 7 bases from J, with 13 bases between. The CDR3 is 14 residues long. In DNA, the CDR3 is TGTGCCAGCAGCTTGGGTCTAGGAACCCTTGAAGCTTTCTTT. Its protein product is CASSLGLGTLEAFF.